These 18 T cell receptor beta chains came from one sample sequenced in a study of identical twins. One entry per CDR3 protein, called by TCRdb with MiXCR from the 5' RACE reads. The top ten clones hold about 1.5% of a sample with approximately 600,000 distinct CDR3 sequences, about 7.1% of them seen once. Another study also made use of these data, one on yellow fever vaccine responses in identical twins.

The specimen sequenced was PBMCs. These receptors came from a woman aged 18-30 years in good health.

This clonotype has just a few counts. This chain connects TRBV9 to TRBJ2-1; D might be TRBD2 (5 bases). Germline CDR1 SGDLS, CDR2 YYNGEE. This CDR3 is built from 13 residues. The ends were cut back, 0 bases at V and 8 bases at J, with 9 bases in the middle. CDR3 sequence: CASSVGGFDEQFF. DNA for the CDR3: TGTGCCAGCAGCGTAGGAGGGTTCGATGAGCAGTTCTTC. Together with reference TRBV9 and TRBJ2-1, the CDR3 gives the full variable domain: DSGVTQTPKHLITATGQRVTLRCSPRSGDLSVYWYQQSLDQGLQFLIQYYNGEERAKGNILERFSAQQFPDLHSELNLSSLELGDSALYFCASSVGGFDEQFFGPGTRLTVL.

This clonotype has at least ten counts. This chain joins TRBV12-3 or TRBV12-4 and TRBJ1-5, with D possibly TRBD1 on 6 matching bases. V lost 5 bases, J lost 7 bases, and 12 bases lay in between. This CDR3 region has 13 residues. The CDR3 bases are TGTGCCAGCAGTCCTACAGGGAAACAGCCCCAGCATTTT. Its translation: CASSPTGKQPQHF.

This chain links TRBV12-3 or TRBV12-4 with TRBJ2-7; no clear D. This CDR3 has 12 residues. Trimming took off 6 bases at V and 4 bases at J, with 10 bases between the two ends. The CDR3 spells CASSWGDYEQYF. The CDR3 DNA follows: TGTGCCAGCAGCTGGGGTGATTACGAGCAGTACTTC.

This clonotype has more than one count but fewer than ten. V usage is TRBV9 and J usage is TRBJ2-7; D is undetermined. The germline V gene has CDR1 SGDLS and CDR2 YYNGEE. Trimming removed 0 bases at V and 3 bases at J, with 13 bases between. The CDR3 spans 15 residues. The CDR3 is CASSVGVAQGYEQYF. CDR3 DNA sequence: TGTGCCAGCAGCGTAGGGGTAGCACAAGGCTACGAGCAGTACTTC. Supplemented by reference TRBV9 and TRBJ2-7, the full variable domain reads DSGVTQTPKHLITATGQRVTLRCSPRSGDLSVYWYQQSLDQGLQFLIQYYNGEERAKGNILERFSAQQFPDLHSELNLSSLELGDSALYFCASSVGVAQGYEQYFGPGTRLTVT.

This clonotype has only a few counts. The V and J genes are TRBV28 and TRBJ2-2, with a weak D call TRBD2 (5 bases). The length of the CDR3 is 15 residues. Germline CDR1 and CDR2: MDHEN and SYDVKM. V shed 2 bases and J shed 3 bases, with 10 bases lying between them. The CDR3 bases are TGTGCCAGCAGTTTACGGGATAGACACACCGGGGAGCTGTTTTTT. Its translation: CASSLRDRHTGELFF.

The sample holds a few counts of this clonotype. This chain links TRBV27 with TRBJ2-1, with 9 bases that match TRBD2. J gave up 3 bases and V 3 bases, and 9 bases lay outside the gene matches. From germline, CDR1 is MNHEY and CDR2 SMNVEV (reference sequence). The CDR3 spans 17 residues. The CDR3 DNA is TGTGCCAGCAGTTTCTTGGCCCCTAGCGGGAACTACAATGAGCAGTTCTTC. Translated, it gives CASSFLAPSGNYNEQFF.

This rearrangement joins TRBV7-7 to TRBJ2-2; possible D gene TRBD1, 6 bases. The germline gives CDR1 SSHAT, CDR2 FNYEAQ (reference sequence). The CDR3 spans 15 residues. The V and J ends lost 1 base and 4 bases respectively, with 10 bases between them. This CDR3 is CASSLVAGATGELFF. As DNA, the CDR3 is TGTGCCAGCAGCTTAGTGGCAGGGGCCACCGGGGAGCTGTTTTTT.

In this sample, this clonotype turned up a few times. V usage is TRBV15 and J usage is TRBJ1-1, with D hard to call. The germline CDR1 and CDR2 sequences are LNHNV and YYDKDF (reference sequence). With 4 bases removed from V and 3 bases from J, the gap between germline ends came to 12 bases. The CDR3 contains 14 residues. CDR3 in DNA: TGTGCCACCAGCATCGGGGTCGTGGACACTGAAGCTTTCTTT. Amino acids: CATSIGVVDTEAFF.

V usage is TRBV12-3 or TRBV12-4 and J usage is TRBJ2-3, with 9 bases fitting TRBD2. V was clipped by 0 bases and J by 2 bases; unmatched bases: 6. The CDR3 loop spans 17 amino acids. CDR3 region: CASSLAVSGRVTDTQYF. The CDR3 DNA reads as TGTGCCAGCAGTTTAGCGGTTAGCGGGAGAGTCACAGATACGCAGTATTTT.

In its sample, this clonotype was seen many times. This chain links TRBV7-9 with TRBJ2-1; D perhaps matches TRBD2 (5 bases). V was shortened by 1 base and J by 10 bases, with 8 bases between the two germline ends. The germline V gene encodes CDR1 SEHNR and CDR2 FQNEAQ (reference sequence). The CDR3 sequence is 12 residues long. CDR3 in amino acids: CASSLVTGEQFF. The CDR3 coding sequence is TGTGCCAGCAGCTTAGTGACGGGGGAGCAGTTCTTC.

In its sample, this clonotype was seen many times. The rearrangement links TRBV6-6 to TRBJ1-1, with a tentative D call TRBD1 (5 bases). Trimming removed 7 bases at V and 0 bases at J, with 9 bases between. The CDR3 extends over 13 amino acids. CDR1 is MNHNY and CDR2 is SVGAGI in the germline V gene (reference sequence). CDR3 sequence reads: CASIKGLNTEAFF. CDR3 coding DNA: TGTGCCAGCATCAAGGGGCTGAACACTGAAGCTTTCTTT.

Details on this clonotype: A read error may account for a junction end that differs from germline. V usage is TRBV20-1 and J usage is TRBJ2-7, with 7 bases matching TRBD1. Germline V lookup: CDR1 DFQATT, CDR2 SNEGSKA (reference sequence). The length of the CDR3 is 16 residues. The CDR3 DNA reads as TGCTGTGCTAGGAGAGGACAGGTGGCGCCTGCCTACGAGCAGTACTTC. It is translated as CCARRGQVAPAYEQYF.

Points on this clonotype: The junction departs from germline at one end; a sequencing error may be responsible. The rearrangement uses TRBV20-1 and TRBJ2-1; TRBD2 matches 10 bases. The length of the CDR3 is 17 residues. CDR1 and CDR2 from the germline V gene are DFQATT and SNEGSKA (reference sequence). CDR3 amino acids: CCARGLAALGGYNEQFF. The CDR3 DNA is TGCTGTGCCAGAGGACTAGCGGCCCTAGGAGGATACAATGAGCAGTTCTTC.

The chain recombines TRBV6-4 with TRBJ2-2; D uncertain. Between the trimmed V and J ends, which lost 4 bases and 1 base, there was a span of 10 bases. The CDR3 spans 15 residues. The germline V gene encodes CDR1 MRHNA and CDR2 SNTAGT. The CDR3, as DNA: TGTGCCAGCAGTGCGCTAGGCCAGAACACCGGGGAGCTGTTTTTT. Amino acids: CASSALGQNTGELFF.

This clonotype was seen only a few times. In DNA, the CDR3 is TGTGCCACCAGCAGAGACGGAACAGGCTCCTACGAGCAGTACTTC. Protein product: CATSRDGTGSYEQYF. V is TRBV15 and J is TRBJ2-7, with D perhaps TRBD1 (5 bases). CDR1 is LNHNV and CDR2 is YYDKDF in the germline V gene (reference sequence). The CDR3 contains 15 residues. V dropped 0 bases and J dropped 0 bases, with 9 bases sitting between them.

A few counts support this clonotype. The gene calls are TRBV28 and TRBJ2-7; D is unresolved. The V end lost 6 bases, the J end lost 9 bases, and 15 bases lay between the germline ends. Germline V gives CDR1 MDHEN, CDR2 SYDVKM. This CDR3 has 12 amino acids. The CDR3 DNA reads as TGTGCCAGCAGCCTGAGGAGCCCGGGGCAGTACTTC. Translated: CASSLRSPGQYF. The whole variable domain, remainder taken from reference TRBV28 and TRBJ2-7, is DVKVTQSSRYLVKRTGEKVFLECVQDMDHENMFWYRQDPGLGLRLIYFSYDVKMKEKGDIPEGYSVSREKKERFSLILESASTNQTSMYLCASSLRSPGQYFGPGTRLTVT.

This clonotype was detected only a few times. The V call is TRBV3-1, the J call TRBJ2-7; perhaps D is TRBD1 or TRBD2 (5 bases each). Trimming took 8 bases from V and 6 from J, leaving 17 bases between them. Germline V gene sequence: CDR1 LGHDT, CDR2 YNNKEL (reference sequence). The CDR3 is made up of 13 amino acids. The CDR3 spells CASPKGRRGEQYF. In nucleotides, the CDR3 is TGTGCCAGCCCAAAGGGACGGCGCGGCGAGCAGTACTTC.

A remark on this clonotype: A much larger clone differs from this one at a single base, so this may be a read error. V and J are TRBV29-1 and TRBJ2-3; a weak D match, TRBD2 (6 bases). Germline V gives CDR1 SQVTM, CDR2 ANQGSEA. The length of the CDR3 is 17 residues. DNA for the CDR3: TGCAGCGTTGTACCCCGGGCAGGGACTTACTCCACAGATACGCAGTGTTTT. It codes for CSVVPRAGTYSTDTQCF.